This T cell receptor (beta chain) was sequenced during a study of T-cell reconstitution after alpha-beta-depleted transplantation in children. There are many counts of this clonotype. For TCRbeta, the library was prepared with unique molecular identifiers. TCRdb analysed the PCR reads with MiXCR anew, one entry per CDR3 protein. The sample comprises about 360,000 distinct CDR3 sequences, about an eighth of which are singletons, and 3.5% to 4.5% rests with the top ten. CDR3 size: 14 residues. The J segment lost 7 bases and the V segment lost 4 bases, leaving 4 bases of the junction unmatched. Germline V gene sequence: CDR1 SGHRS, CDR2 YFSETQ.

The receptor comes from a human donor who donated a stem cell graft to a child with Fanconi anemia. The source material was PBMCs, sampled from the stem cell graft. V usage is TRBV5-1 and J usage is TRBJ1-6; 8 bases match TRBD1. CDR3 DNA: TGCGCCAGCAGCCGGAGGACAGGGAATTCACCCCTCCACTTT. Its translation: CASSRRTGNSPLHF.